The clone carrying this TCR beta chain was seen just once. These data belong to a study of blood T cell repertoires in COVID-19. Study-level information: From the United States, Italy and Spain came samples of acute and convalescent COVID-19.

Participant ages covered roughly 18 to 89 years across around 22 US areas. Donors in Cohort 3 who had recovered were those with two negative PCRs, healthcare professional clearance, or resolution of their symptoms. Original analysis: Amplifying reference gene primers gave estimates of nucleated cell counts. The assay was immunoSEQ multiplex PCR, and TCRdb's table has in-frame clones only and misses some. That table gives V, J and clone size, and the DNA gave D and trimming. Of about 280,000 clones listed, around 85% are singletons. The source is a woman aged 50 to 65 who had recovered from COVID-19. The specimen sequenced was PBMCs or T cells enriched from blood (not recorded which).

The CDR3, as DNA: TGTGCCAGCAGCGCCTTAGCGGGATGGGATACGCAGTATTTT. Translated: CASSALAGWDTQYF. V is TRBV9 and J is TRBJ2-3; 8 positions match TRBD2. The CDR3 consists of 14 residues. V lost 3 bases to trimming and J lost 6 bases; unmatched junction nucleotides: 6. The germline CDR1 and CDR2 sequences are SGDLS and YYNGEE.